The 25 T cell receptor beta chains below come from one sample, sequenced in a study of CD8 T cells in Susac syndrome. RNA totalling about 0.45 to 1 ug underwent reverse transcription with random hexamers. TCRdb passed the immunoSEQ multiplex PCR reads through MiXCR, listing each CDR3 protein once. The repertoire holds under 300,000 distinct CDR3 sequences, with approximately 95% as singletons. Sequencing used CD4+ T cells from PBMCs. Receptor source: a human donor with Susac syndrome.

The gene calls are TRBV29-1 and TRBJ2-6; TRBD2 aligns across 8 bases. CDR3 length: 15 amino acids. The V and J ends lost 0 bases and 6 bases, in that order; junction bases with no gene match: 4. Germline V gives CDR1 SQVTM, CDR2 ANQGSEA. The CDR3 loop reads CSVEEAGGVANVLTF. In nucleotides, the CDR3 is TGCAGCGTTGAAGAGGCGGGAGGAGTGGCCAACGTCCTGACTTTC. Drawing the rest from reference TRBV29-1 and TRBJ2-6, the complete variable domain is SAVISQKPSRDICQRGTSLTIQCQVDSQVTMMFWYRQQPGQSLTLIATANQGSEATYESGFVIDKFPISRPNLTFSTLTVSNMSPEDSSIYLCSVEEAGGVANVLTFGAGSRLTVL.

This sequence joins TRBV5-4 and TRBJ2-3; D uncertain. This CDR3 has 14 amino acids. The V end was cut by 0 bases, the J end by 3 bases, with 8 bases between. The germline V gene has CDR1 SGHNT and CDR2 YYREEE (reference sequence). The CDR3 DNA is TGTGCCAGCAGCTTGGTTCCACTTACAGATACGCAGTATTTT. It is translated as CASSLVPLTDTQYF. Combining the CDR3 with reference TRBV5-4 and TRBJ2-3 gives the whole variable domain ETGVTQSPTHLIKTRGQQVTLRCSSQSGHNTVSWYQQALGQGPQFIFQYYREEENGRGNFPPRFSGLQFPNYSSELNVNALELDDSALYLCASSLVPLTDTQYFGPGTRLTVL.

V gene TRBV29-1 combines with J gene TRBJ2-2, with D perhaps matching TRBD1 (5 bases). The length of the CDR3 is 12 residues. Germline V gives CDR1 SQVTM, CDR2 ANQGSEA. The V and J ends lost 7 bases and 4 bases respectively, with 10 bases between them. In nucleotides, the CDR3 is TGCAGCGCACAGCAGGGCACCGGGGAGCTGTTTTTT. Its protein is CSAQQGTGELFF.

This chain joins TRBV30 and TRBJ2-1, with unresolved D. The CDR3 runs 15 residues. V gave up 0 bases and J gave up 10 bases, with 19 bases separating them. The germline V gene has CDR1 GTSNPN and CDR2 SVGIG (reference sequence). The CDR3 loop reads CAWSVGRVRTDEQFF. The CDR3 DNA is TGTGCCTGGAGTGTAGGTAGGGTTCGAACGGACGAGCAGTTCTTC.

This chain links TRBV7-3 with TRBJ2-1, with D possibly TRBD2 on 6 matching bases. The ends were cut back, 0 bases at V and 7 bases at J, with 10 bases in the middle. The CDR3 runs 14 residues. The germline CDR1 and CDR2 sequences are SGHTA and FQGTGA. The CDR3 region has the DNA TGTGCCAGCAGCTTAACGGGACTCACGAATGAGCAGTTCTTC. Translation: CASSLTGLTNEQFF.

This sequence joins TRBV27 and TRBJ1-1; D remains ambiguous. The V and J ends lost 0 bases and 1 base respectively, with 9 bases between them. The CDR3 covers 15 residues. CDR1 is MNHEY, CDR2 SMNVEV, per germline (reference sequence). CDR3 sequence reads: CASSLSSGRNTEAFF. The CDR3 nucleotides are TGTGCCAGCAGTTTATCTTCGGGGAGGAACACTGAAGCTTTCTTT.

This rearrangement joins TRBV20-1 to TRBJ2-3; 9 positions match TRBD2. Unmatched junction bases numbered 6, after V lost 5 bases and J lost 3 bases. This CDR3 comprises 14 residues. Per the germline V gene, CDR1 is DFQATT and CDR2 is SNEGSKA (reference sequence). CDR3 sequence reads: CSAHRGLATDTQYF. The CDR3 nucleotides read TGCAGTGCTCACCGCGGACTAGCGACAGATACGCAGTATTTT.

The chain combines TRBV12-5 with TRBJ2-7, with D tentatively TRBD1 or TRBD2 (5 bases each). Germline values: CDR1 LGHNT, CDR2 FRNRAP. This CDR3 spans 13 amino acids. V gave up 8 bases and J gave up 0 bases, with 11 bases separating them. DNA of the CDR3: TGTGCTAGTTCCGGGACGAACTCCTACGAGCAGTACTTC. Protein sequence: CASSGTNSYEQYF.

This clonotype was counted once. The chain recombines TRBV29-1 with TRBJ2-1, with D maybe TRBD1 (6 bases). This CDR3 comprises 13 residues. CDR1 and CDR2 (germline): SQVTM, ANQGSEA. Trimming stripped 5 bases from V and 10 bases from J, with 18 bases between. CDR3 loop: CSVSEDRPKEQFF. CDR3 DNA: TGCAGCGTTTCCGAGGACAGACCGAAGGAGCAGTTCTTC.

V gene TRBV5-1 combines with J gene TRBJ2-5, with D unresolved. CDR3 length: 14 residues. Germline CDR1 and CDR2: SGHRS and YFSETQ. Trimming removed 1 base from V and 5 bases from J, with 12 bases in between. The CDR3 DNA is TGCGCCAGCAGCTTGACAGCGATGGGCGAGACCCAGTACTTC. Amino acids: CASSLTAMGETQYF.

The chain uses TRBV20-1 and TRBJ2-3; D remains ambiguous. Germline V CDR1 and CDR2: DFQATT, SNEGSKA (reference sequence). CDR3 length: 12 amino acids. The ends were cut back, 5 bases at V and 6 bases at J, with 12 bases in the middle. Here the CDR3 reads CSAPRTRDTQYF. CDR3 sequence (DNA): TGCAGTGCTCCGCGGACCCGTGATACGCAGTATTTT.

In its sample, this clonotype was seen once. V gene TRBV20-1 combines with J gene TRBJ1-2; a weak D match, TRBD1 (5 bases). The CDR3 covers 16 residues. CDR1 and CDR2 from the germline V gene are DFQATT and SNEGSKA (reference sequence). Trimming took 1 base from V and 0 from J, leaving 15 bases between them. CDR3 coding DNA: TGCAGTGCTAGAGGGGACTCCTACCGGGCTAACTATGGCTACACCTTC. It yields the protein CSARGDSYRANYGYTF.

This clonotype was picked up one time. The chain carries TRBV12-3 or TRBV12-4 and TRBJ2-7; 12 bases agree with TRBD2. J gave up 2 bases and V 3 bases, and 5 bases lay outside the gene matches. This CDR3 region has 16 residues. As DNA, the CDR3 is TGTGCCAGCAGTTTCCCCCGACTAGCGGGAGCCTACGAGCAGTACTTC. Translating gives CASSFPRLAGAYEQYF.

The genes are TRBV5-1 and TRBJ1-1, with D unresolved. V was pared by 4 bases and J by 1 base, with 5 bases between. CDR3 length: 12 residues. The germline V gene encodes CDR1 SGHRS and CDR2 YFSETQ. The CDR3, as DNA: TGCGCCAGCAGCGAGCCGAACACTGAAGCTTTCTTT. It is translated as CASSEPNTEAFF.

V and J are TRBV19 and TRBJ2-6; 7 nucleotides align to TRBD2. CDR1 and CDR2 (germline): LNHDA, SQIVND (reference sequence). The V and J ends lost 6 bases and 3 bases, in that order; junction bases with no gene match: 5. The CDR3 runs to 15 residues. The CDR3 loop is CASRAGVGGANVLTF. CDR3 in DNA: TGTGCCAGTAGGGCGGGAGTTGGTGGGGCCAACGTCCTGACTTTC.

V and J are TRBV30 and TRBJ1-2; D remains ambiguous. This CDR3 is built from 13 residues. Trimming pared 0 bases from V and 6 bases from J, leaving 11 bases between. The germline V gene encodes CDR1 GTSNPN and CDR2 SVGIG (reference sequence). The CDR3 DNA reads as TGTGCCTGGAGTGTACGTGGTGGAGATGGCTACACCTTC. Residues: CAWSVRGGDGYTF.

This rearrangement joins TRBV5-6 to TRBJ2-1; D ambiguous. This CDR3 region has 13 residues. Trimming shortened V by 4 bases and J by 4 bases, and 9 bases separated the two germline ends. The germline CDR1 and CDR2 sequences are SGHDT and YYEEEE. The CDR3 sequence: CASSPPTYNEQFF. The CDR3 nucleotides are TGTGCCAGCAGCCCTCCTACGTACAATGAGCAGTTCTTC.

The V gene is TRBV27, the J gene TRBJ2-1, with TRBD2 matching 12 bases. V shed 4 bases and J 3 bases; nucleotides not matched to a gene: 7. Germline assignment: CDR1 MNHEY and CDR2 SMNVEV (reference sequence). The CDR3 loop spans 17 amino acids. The CDR3: CASSSSGLAGFYNEQFF. CDR3 nucleotides: TGTGCCAGCAGTTCGAGCGGACTAGCGGGATTCTACAATGAGCAGTTCTTC.

This sequence joins TRBV7-3 and TRBJ2-1; TRBD2 agrees at 10 bases. CDR1 is SGHTA, CDR2 FQGTGA, per germline. The ends lost 5 bases at V and 7 bases at J; junction bases unmatched: 14. This CDR3 contains 17 residues. The CDR3 reads CASSPESGRARYNEQFF. The CDR3 DNA reads TGTGCCAGCAGCCCCGAAAGCGGGAGGGCCCGGTATAATGAGCAGTTCTTC.

The V and J genes are TRBV6-6 and TRBJ1-2; D may be TRBD1 (6 bases). CDR1 is MNHNY, CDR2 SVGAGI, per germline (reference sequence). V dropped 4 bases and J dropped 6 bases, with 9 bases sitting between them. The CDR3 spans 12 residues. CDR3 nucleotide sequence: TGTGCCAGCAGTTCTAGGGGGGATGGCTACACCTTC. Protein product: CASSSRGDGYTF.

This chain joins TRBV20-1 and TRBJ2-5; TRBD2 matches 7 bases. Germline V gene sequence: CDR1 DFQATT, CDR2 SNEGSKA (reference sequence). This CDR3 is 15 amino acids long. With 5 bases clipped from V and 1 base from J, the junction kept 10 bases outside the gene matches. CDR3 nucleotide sequence: TGCAGTGCTCTCGGGGGGTTTGGGGCCCAAGAGACCCAGTACTTC. Translating gives CSALGGFGAQETQYF.

This chain joins TRBV6-5 and TRBJ2-1, with 7 bases fitting TRBD1. The V gene's germline CDR1 is MNHEY and CDR2 SVGAGI. The CDR3 covers 15 residues. V lost 2 bases and J lost 6; bases outside the gene matches: 7. The CDR3 DNA is TGTGCCAGCAGTTACAGCCGTGCAGGGGGCAATGAGCAGTTCTTC. Translating it yields CASSYSRAGGNEQFF.

V usage is TRBV15 and J usage is TRBJ1-4; a possible D gene is TRBD1 (6 bases). The germline V gene encodes CDR1 LNHNV and CDR2 YYDKDF (reference sequence). The CDR3 length is 15 residues. Deletions cut 0 bases from V and 2 bases from J, with 7 bases between. The CDR3 spells CATSRDGQTNEKLFF. The DNA of the CDR3 is TGTGCCACCAGCAGAGATGGACAGACTAATGAAAAACTGTTTTTT.

J is TRBJ1-1 and V is TRBV28; no definite D call. Per germline, CDR1 MDHEN and CDR2 SYDVKM. Trimming left V 2 bases short and J 0 bases short, with 1 base between. This CDR3 region has 12 residues. The CDR3: CASSLVNTEAFF. As DNA, the CDR3 is TGTGCCAGCAGTTTAGTGAACACTGAAGCTTTCTTT.

The chain has TRBV24-1 and TRBJ2-1; 7 bases match TRBD2. CDR3 length: 14 amino acids. The V gene's germline CDR1 is KGHDR and CDR2 SFDVKD. V dropped 7 bases and J dropped 7; count of bases not matched to a gene: 9. The CDR3 DNA reads as TGTGCCACCAGCCCCCGGACTAGTACGAATGAGCAGTTCTTC. Amino acids: CATSPRTSTNEQFF.